This TCR beta chain was identified in a study of OX40 agonist ivuxolimab in advanced cancers. Germline V gives CDR1 LNHDA, CDR2 SQIVND (reference sequence). Trimming shortened V by 5 bases and J by 3 bases, and 14 bases separated the two germline ends. This CDR3 spans 14 amino acids. The data were produced by immunoSEQ multiplex PCR, yet TCRdb's version contains in-frame clones alone and is incomplete. In the table there are fewer than 100,000 clones, over 90% of which are singletons. This sequence originates from an adult with an advanced solid tumor such as melanoma, head and neck, liver or kidney cancer. This sample comprised CD4+ or CD8+ T cells sorted from blood, obtained in a trial of the OX40 agonist ivuxolimab. This rearrangement joins TRBV19 to TRBJ2-7; perhaps TRBD1 as D (5 bases). The CDR3 DNA reads as TGTGCCAGTAGTGAGCAGGGCTTCTACTACGAGCAGTACTTC. Protein sequence: CASSEQGFYYEQYF. Variable domain in full (rest from reference TRBV19 and TRBJ2-7): DGGITQSPKYLFRKEGQNVTLSCEQNLNHDAMYWYRQDPGQGLRLIYYSQIVNDFQKGDIAEGYSVSREKKESFPLTVTSAQKNPTAFYLCASSEQGFYYEQYFGPGTRLTVT.